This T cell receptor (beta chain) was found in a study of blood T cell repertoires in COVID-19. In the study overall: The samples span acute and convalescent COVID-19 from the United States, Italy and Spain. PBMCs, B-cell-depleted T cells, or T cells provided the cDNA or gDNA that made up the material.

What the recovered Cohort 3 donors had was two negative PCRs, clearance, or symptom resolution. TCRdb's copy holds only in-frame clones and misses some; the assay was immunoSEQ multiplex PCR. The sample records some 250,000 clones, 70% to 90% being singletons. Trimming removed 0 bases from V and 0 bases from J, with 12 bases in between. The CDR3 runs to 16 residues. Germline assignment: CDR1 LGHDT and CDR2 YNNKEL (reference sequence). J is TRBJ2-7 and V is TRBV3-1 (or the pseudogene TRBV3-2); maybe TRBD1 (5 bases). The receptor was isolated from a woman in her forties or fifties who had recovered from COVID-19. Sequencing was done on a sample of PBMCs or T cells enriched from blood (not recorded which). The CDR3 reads CASSQDLAGRSYEQYF. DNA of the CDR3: TGTGCCAGCAGCCAAGATCTTGCAGGGCGCTCCTACGAGCAGTACTTC.